This paragraph covers one T cell receptor beta chain sequence. These data come from a study of technical replicates of blood from several donors. This CDR3 has 13 residues. V lost 3 bases and J 8 bases, leaving 13 bases between the germline ends. Generated by immunoSEQ multiplex PCR, the TCRdb table keeps only in-frame clones and is missing some. The table includes fewer than 90,000 clones, 94% detected once. This sequence joins TRBV23-1 and TRBJ1-2, with D unclear. TRBV23-1 is flagged as an ORF with uncertain function. The sample taken for sequencing was T cells isolated from PBMCs. The TCR originated in a human donor in good health. CDR3 region: CASSHRSGKGYTF. CDR3 nucleotide sequence: TGCGCCAGCAGTCATCGGTCAGGAAAAGGCTACACCTTC.